Sequencing of this TCR beta chain was carried out in a study of graft-versus-host responses after intestinal transplantation. TCRdb's copy holds only in-frame clones and misses some; the assay was immunoSEQ multiplex PCR. The sample lists around 76,000 clones; roughly 94% were seen once. General study points: Early post-transplant HvG declines were associated with peak circulating GvH clone levels. GvH clones were identified in recipient marrow, with some first appearing in ileum or blood.

This clone was found a few times. Its antigen is still unknown. Other nucleotide sequences in the sample specify the same CDR3. V was shortened by 0 bases and J by 7 bases, with 1 base between the two germline ends. This CDR3 contains 12 residues. Germline V gene lookup returns CDR1 LNHNV and CDR2 YYDKDF (reference sequence). Specimen: unstimulated CD8+ T cells sorted from spleen or lymph node cells, collected before intestinal transplant. This TCR was recovered from a human donor who received an intestinal transplant. This chain connects TRBV15 to TRBJ1-6; D is uncertain. The CDR3 nucleotides read TGTGCCACCAGCAGAGAGAATTCACCCCTCCACTTT. Amino acids: CATSRENSPLHF.